The next 23 T cell receptor beta chains were all read from a single sample in a study of T cells in women clearing cervical HPV infection. Here immunoSEQ multiplex PCR was the method, and the copy in TCRdb shows in-frame clones only, minus some. The sample totals roughly 20,000 clones; its top ten clones hold roughly 4.9%. Sequencing was done on a sample of blood buffy coat. The receptors were gathered from a woman aged 18 to 75 with a cervical HPV16 infection that either progressed to CIN3+ or cleared (not recorded which).

Notes on this clone: The read stops 3 residues short of the end of the CDR3; the missing end is completed from the germline J gene. This chain connects TRBV5-6 to TRBJ1-2; D unclear. CDR1 is SGHDT and CDR2 is YYEEEE in the germline V gene. The CDR3 covers 14 residues. The V and J ends lost 2 bases and 4 bases respectively, with 12 bases between them. The CDR3 protein is CASSLGGQTYGYTF. The CDR3 DNA, read in part, is TGTGCCAGCAGCTTAGGAGGGCAGACCTATGGC.

On this clone itself: The sequence runs out 3 residues before the end of the CDR3; the remainder is reconstructed from the germline J gene. This rearrangement joins TRBV7-2 to TRBJ2-1; D unresolved. Germline V gene data show CDR1 as SGHTA and CDR2 as FQGNSA. The V end lost 5 bases, the J end lost 4 bases, and 3 bases lay between the germline ends. There are 11 residues in the CDR3. The sequenced CDR3 bases are TGTGCCAGCAGCCCGTACAATGAG. Translated, it gives CASSPYNE. In full, the CDR3 is CASSPYNEQFF.

Of note for this clone: The read stops 3 residues short of the end of the CDR3; the missing end is completed from the germline J gene. The chain uses TRBV6-1 and TRBJ1-6; D is undetermined. CDR1 is MNHNS and CDR2 is SASEGT in the germline V gene. There are 13 residues in the CDR3. The CDR3 DNA, read in part, is TGTGCCAGCAGTGAATTCGTCCGTTCGGCC. As protein: CASSEFVRSA. The CDR3, in full, reads CASSEFVRSALHF.

Turning to this clone: The read stops 3 residues short of the end of the CDR3; the missing end is completed from the germline J gene. The chain is built from TRBV7-9 and TRBJ2-3, with 7 bases matching TRBD2. The CDR3 totals 15 residues. The germline gives CDR1 SEHNR, CDR2 FQNEAQ (reference sequence). The V and J ends lost 5 bases and 0 bases, in that order; junction bases with no gene match: 5. The CDR3 bases that were read are TGTGCCAGCAGCCCCGGCGGGGGTAGCACAGATACG. Translated, it gives CASSPGGGSTDT. The CDR3 as a whole reads CASSPGGGSTDTQYF.

Partial CDR3 DNA: TGTGCCAGCAGCAAAGGGACGCGGGGCCACAATGAG. Its translation is CASSKGTRGHNE. The whole CDR3 protein reads CASSKGTRGHNEQFF. The chain is built from TRBV11-2 and TRBJ2-1; tentatively, D is TRBD2 (6 bases). The read comes to an end 3 residues before the CDR3 does, leaving the germline J gene to fill in the end. The CDR3 contains 15 residues. Germline V gives CDR1 SGHAT, CDR2 FQNNGV. V gave up 5 bases and J gave up 5 bases, with 16 bases separating them.

Concerning this clone: The observed sequence ends 3 residues before the CDR3 terminus, with the missing tail filled in from the germline J gene. The chain uses TRBV7-6 and TRBJ2-1; 8 bases are a match to TRBD1. J was trimmed by 4 bases and V by 5 bases; bases with no gene match: 4. Germline CDR1 and CDR2: SGHVS and FNYEAQ. This CDR3 region has 14 residues. CDR3 in amino acids: CASSPDRVYNEQFF. The sequenced CDR3 bases are TGTGCCAGCAGCCCGGACAGGGTGTACAATGAG.

Turning to this clone: The read gets to within 3 residues of the CDR3 end, and the germline J gene fills in the rest. The rearrangement links TRBV7-2 to TRBJ2-5; D possibly matches TRBD1 or TRBD2 (5 bases each). The CDR3 is 12 amino acids. Trimming removed 5 bases at V and 7 bases at J, with 11 bases between. Germline V lookup: CDR1 SGHTA, CDR2 FQGNSA. The CDR3 spells CASSPVRGTQYF. The sequenced CDR3 bases are TGTGCCAGCAGCCCGGTGAGGGGGACC.

As to this clone: The read finishes 3 residues shy of the CDR3 end, and the germline J gene is used to complete it. The rearrangement links TRBV7-3 to TRBJ1-4, with TRBD1 identical over 10 bases. CDR3 length equals 16 residues. Germline loops: CDR1 SGHTA, CDR2 FQGTGA. The CDR3 here is CASSLAPRDRGSPLFF. The sequenced part of the CDR3 DNA is TGTGCCAGCAGCCTTGCCCCCCGGGACAGGGGTTCACCA.

Note on this clone: The DNA ends 3 residues before the CDR3 does, and the rest of the CDR3 is filled in from the germline J gene. The V gene is TRBV27, the J gene TRBJ2-5, with unresolved D. This CDR3 region has 11 residues. Deletions cut 3 bases from V and 4 bases from J, with 3 bases between. Germline CDR1 is MNHEY and CDR2 is SMNVEV (reference sequence). The CDR3 reads CASSFLETQYF. CDR3 bases read: TGTGCCAGCAGTTTCTTAGAGACC.

As concerns this clone: The read is 3 residues too short to cover the CDR3 end, so that end is filled in from the germline J gene. The chain combines TRBV18 with TRBJ1-5, with D maybe TRBD1 (5 bases). Germline lookup yields CDR1 KGHSH and CDR2 LQKENI. The CDR3 extends over 17 amino acids. Trimming pared 2 bases from V and 3 bases from J, leaving 17 bases between. CDR3 sequence reads: CASSPDKTVNYNQPQHF. The part of the CDR3 DNA that was read is TGTGCCAGCTCACCAGATAAGACAGTTAATTACAATCAGCCC.

A remark on this clone: From the germline J gene comes the end of the CDR3, since the read stops 3 residues before it. V usage is TRBV9 and J usage is TRBJ2-3, with 10 nucleotides matching TRBD2. Germline assignment: CDR1 SGDLS and CDR2 YYNGEE. The CDR3 extends over 12 amino acids. CDR3 sequence reads: CASSVSGGSQYF. The CDR3 bases that were read are TGTGCCAGCAGCGTTAGCGGGGGGTCG.

As to this clone: The CDR3 end is not reached by the read, which stops 3 residues before it; the germline J gene fills it in. The gene calls are TRBV23-1 and TRBJ1-5; 10 nucleotides align to TRBD1. TRBV23-1 is annotated as an ORF whose role is uncertain. This CDR3 is 15 amino acids long. Trimming at V came to 6 bases and at J to 6 bases, leaving 8 bases not matched to a gene. CDR3 DNA (partial): TGCGCCAGCAGCCCGACAGGGGGCGCGGGTCAGCCC. This encodes CASSPTGGAGQP. The whole CDR3 sequence reads CASSPTGGAGQPQHF.

For this clone: The read finishes 3 residues shy of the CDR3 end, and the germline J gene is used to complete it. The chain is built from TRBV7-2 and TRBJ1-4; D not certain. Germline V lookup: CDR1 SGHTA, CDR2 FQGNSA. The CDR3 covers 13 residues. V lost 1 base, J lost 7 bases, and 7 bases lay in between. The part of the CDR3 DNA that was read is TGTGCCAGCAGCTTAGGGGCAAGTGAAAAA. It specifies CASSLGASEK. The complete CDR3 protein is CASSLGASEKLFF. The full variable domain, in which reference TRBV7-2 and TRBJ1-4 provide the parts outside the CDR3, is GAGVSQSPSNKVTEKGKDVELRCDPISGHTALYWYRQSLGQGLEFLIYFQGNSAPDKSGLPSDRFSAERTGGSVSTLTIQRTQQEDSAVYLCASSLGASEKLFFGSGTQLSVL.

In the case of this clone: Sequencing ends 3 residues short of the CDR3 end; the germline J gene provides the rest. J is TRBJ2-5 and V is TRBV28; 7 bases map to TRBD1. V was clipped by 3 bases and J by 4 bases; unmatched bases: 11. CDR1 is MDHEN and CDR2 is SYDVKM in the germline V gene. The CDR3 is 16 residues long. The CDR3: CASSFFMQGVGETQYF. The covered CDR3 bases are TGTGCCAGCAGTTTTTTTATGCAGGGGGTAGGAGAGACC. Full variable domain (missing parts from reference TRBV28 and TRBJ2-5): DVKVTQSSRYLVKRTGEKVFLECVQDMDHENMFWYRQDPGLGLRLIYFSYDVKMKEKGDIPEGYSVSREKKERFSLILESASTNQTSMYLCASSFFMQGVGETQYFGPGTRLLVL.

A remark on this clone: With the read ending 3 residues before the CDR3 end, the germline J gene is used to fill in that end. This chain links TRBV19 with TRBJ2-2; D is unclear. Trimming took 7 bases from V and 6 from J, leaving 9 bases between them. The CDR3 spans 12 residues. Germline CDR1 is LNHDA and CDR2 is SQIVND (reference sequence). The DNA read from the CDR3 is TGTGCCAGTAACTACCGGGCCGGGGAG. It translates to CASNYRAGE. The entire CDR3 is CASNYRAGELFF.

A note on this clone: The CDR3 end lies 3 residues beyond the end of the read and is filled in from the germline J gene. The V gene is TRBV5-4, the J gene TRBJ2-2; a weak D match, TRBD1 (6 bases). The V and J ends lost 10 bases and 0 bases respectively, with 10 bases between them. Germline assignment: CDR1 SGHNT and CDR2 YYREEE (reference sequence). The CDR3 extends over 13 amino acids. The sequenced part of the CDR3 DNA is TGTGCCTCAGGGGTCGCGAACACCGGGGAG. This gives the protein CASGVANTGE. The full CDR3 sequence reads CASGVANTGELFF. Drawing the rest from reference TRBV5-4 and TRBJ2-2, the complete variable domain is ETGVTQSPTHLIKTRGQQVTLRCSSQSGHNTVSWYQQALGQGPQFIFQYYREEENGRGNFPPRFSGLQFPNYSSELNVNALELDDSALYLCASGVANTGELFFGEGSRLTVL.

Points on this clone: The read ends 3 residues early relative to the CDR3; the germline J gene fills the gap. This chain connects TRBV2 to TRBJ2-3; D might be TRBD2 (7 bases). Per germline, CDR1 SNHLY and CDR2 FYNNEI. The CDR3 consists of 14 residues. Trimming removed 3 bases from V and 3 bases from J, with 10 bases in between. The CDR3 reads CASSERGGTDTQYF. CDR3 bases read: TGTGCCAGCAGTGAGAGGGGGGGGACAGATACG.

A word on this clone: The read falls 3 residues short of the CDR3 end, and the missing part is taken from the germline J gene. This rearrangement joins TRBV7-8 to TRBJ2-5, with no clear D. The CDR3 loop spans 13 amino acids. V was shortened by 1 base and J by 5 bases, with 8 bases between the two germline ends. The germline V gene encodes CDR1 SGHVS and CDR2 FQNEAQ. CDR3 amino acids: CASSLDRAETQYF. CDR3 DNA, as far as it was read: TGTGCCAGCAGCTTAGACCGAGCCGAGACC.

About this clone itself: The CDR3 end lies 3 residues beyond the end of the read and is filled in from the germline J gene. Different DNA sequences within this sample yield the same CDR3. This sequence joins TRBV7-2 and TRBJ2-3; a weak D match, TRBD1 (6 bases). Germline CDR1 and CDR2: SGHTA and FQGNSA. This CDR3 contains 14 residues. The CDR3 bases that were read are TGTGCCAGCAGCCAGACAGGAGGTAGTCAGCCG. It encodes CASSQTGGSQP. From start to end, the CDR3 is CASSQTGGSQPQYF.

Turning to this clone: The DNA ends 3 residues before the CDR3 does, and the rest of the CDR3 is filled in from the germline J gene. V usage is TRBV6-1 and J usage is TRBJ2-1, with 8 bases lining up with TRBD1. The CDR3 contains 15 residues. J gave up 7 bases and V 3 bases, and 8 bases lay outside the gene matches. Germline V gene lookup returns CDR1 MNHNS and CDR2 SASEGT. Partial CDR3 DNA: TGTGCCAGCAGTGACCAGGACAGGGCACCGAATGAG. Protein product: CASSDQDRAPNE. The entire CDR3 sequence reads CASSDQDRAPNEQFF.

A word on this clone: The read gets to within 3 residues of the CDR3 end, and the germline J gene fills in the rest. The chain joins TRBV30 to TRBJ1-2; possible D gene TRBD1, 6 bases. V lost 3 bases and J 0 bases, leaving 11 bases between the germline ends. The CDR3 sequence is 14 residues long. Germline values: CDR1 GTSNPN, CDR2 SVGIG (reference sequence). Partial CDR3 DNA: TGTGCCTGGAGCCAACAGGGAGCTAACTATGGC. It yields the protein CAWSQQGANYG. The CDR3 reads in full as CAWSQQGANYGYTF.

About this clone itself: The read terminates 3 residues before the CDR3 end, so the remaining end is supplied by the germline J gene. V is TRBV19 and J is TRBJ1-1; 8 nucleotides line up with TRBD1. This CDR3 contains 15 residues. Looked up from germline, CDR1 is LNHDA and CDR2 is SQIVND (reference sequence). Unmatched junction bases numbered 9, after V lost 5 bases and J lost 4 bases. CDR3 sequence: CASSPRQGMVTEAFF. CDR3 bases read: TGTGCCAGTAGTCCGCGACAGGGGATGGTCACTGAA.

Comments on this clone: The CDR3 end is not reached by the read, which stops 3 residues before it; the germline J gene fills it in. The chain employs TRBV6-4 and TRBJ1-5, with 7 bases matching TRBD1. This CDR3 has 19 amino acids. Germline assignment: CDR1 MRHNA and CDR2 SNTAGT. V dropped 0 bases and J dropped 3; count of bases not matched to a gene: 14. The CDR3 here is CASSDSSKGTGQANQPQHF. CDR3 bases read: TGTGCCAGCAGTGACTCCAGTAAGGGGACCGGACAGGCCAATCAGCCC.